The source of this T cell receptor beta chain is a study of early stage breast cancer tumors. Across the whole study: ER+/PR+/HER2- status applied to about 70% of the 16 invasive breast tumors. Whole-study findings and limits: Functional markers like CD4, CD8 and FOXP3 were missed in bulk sequencing. Most shared enriched TCRB sequences were commonly generated ones. Tumors had approximately 2.7-fold higher T cell density than normal breast.

A remark on this clone: Its antigen is unknown.

The length of the CDR3 is 14 residues. The junction had 4 bases not matched to a gene; V was cut back by 5 bases and J by 1 base. Germline V gene lookup returns CDR1 MNHEY and CDR2 SVGAGI. Generated by immunoSEQ multiplex PCR, the TCRdb table keeps only in-frame clones and is missing some. The sample holds approximately 70,000 clones, more than 70% seen once. The gene calls are TRBV6-5 and TRBJ1-1; 7 bases align to TRBD1. Sequenced sample: blood. This TCR derives from a person aged 40 to 50 with breast cancer. Here the CDR3 reads CASSRTGRNTEAFF. DNA of the CDR3: TGTGCCAGCAGTCGGACAGGTCGGAACACTGAAGCTTTCTTT.